This TCR beta chain came from a study of T-cell reconstitution after alpha-beta-depleted transplantation in children. This clonotype was seen a few times. The CDR3 spans 14 residues. Germline V gene sequence: CDR1 SGHTA, CDR2 FQGTGA. Trimming took off 4 bases at V and 4 bases at J, with 8 bases between the two ends. The TCRbeta library was prepared with unique molecular identifiers. TCRdb analysed the PCR reads with MiXCR anew, one entry per CDR3 protein. The sample includes some 590,000 distinct CDR3 sequences, about 11% seen only once; the top ten take about 4%. This sample comprised PBMCs from the stem cell graft donor, obtained from the stem cell graft. This TCR derives from a human donor who donated a stem cell graft to a child with acute myeloid leukemia. This chain joins TRBV7-3 and TRBJ2-6; no definite D call. CDR3 loop: CASSSNGGANVLTF. CDR3 DNA: TGTGCCAGCAGCTCGAACGGGGGGGCCAACGTCCTGACTTTC.